This T cell receptor beta chain is from a study of T-cell memory formation after mild COVID-19. The germline V and J ends were trimmed by 6 bases and 5 bases, with 11 bases remaining between them. CDR3 length: 13 residues. This clonotype occurred a few times. TCRdb re-analysed the 5' RACE reads in MiXCR, keeping a single row per CDR3 protein. The sample yields 150,000 to 200,000 distinct CDR3 sequences, around 15% seen once. Material for sequencing was PBMCs or a T cell subset sorted from them (not recorded which). The V call is TRBV12-3 or TRBV12-4, the J call TRBJ2-1, with D maybe TRBD2 (6 bases). The receptor was derived from an adult woman who had mild COVID-19 (a few samples of this study predate the infection). Cell type and time point are not known. CDR3 protein: CASRREAHNEQFF. CDR3 in DNA: TGTGCCAGCAGGAGGGAGGCCCACAATGAGCAGTTCTTC.